A selection of T cell receptor beta chains follows, all from one sample in a study of blood T cells in healthy people across ages. MiXCR, applied by TCRdb to the 5' RACE reads, yields one record per CDR3 protein. This table has about 1,500,000 distinct CDR3 sequences, roughly 40% appearing once. Sequenced: blood. All receptors derive from a woman aged 18-30 years in good health. Each CDR3 is given with its conserved first and last residue. Fields, in order: clone size, V gene, D gene, J gene, CDR3 protein, CDR3 DNA. The D gene is left open where the match is weak. Only part of the rows carry a size: once, few, many, or a class if the clone is expanded.

size: once
V: TRBV6-1
D: -
J: TRBJ1-5
CDR3: CASIRDSPGGNQPQHF
DNA: TGTGCCAGCATTAGGGACTCACCGGGGGGCAATCAGCCCCAGCATTTT

size: few
V: TRBV4-1
D: TRBD2
J: TRBJ2-1
CDR3: CASSQITGGSYNEQFF
DNA: TGCGCCAGCAGCCAAATTACGGGAGGGTCCTACAATGAGCAGTTCTTC

size: few
V: TRBV6-1
D: TRBD2
J: TRBJ2-5
CDR3: CATSASTSVKETQYF
DNA: TGTGCCACCTCCGCCTCTACTAGCGTTAAAGAGACCCAGTACTTC

size: -
V: TRBV29-1
D: -
J: TRBJ2-1
CDR3: CSVEGGEFHYNEQFF
DNA: TGCAGCGTTGAAGGGGGCGAATTCCACTACAATGAGCAGTTCTTC

size: -
V: TRBV20-1
D: TRBD1
J: TRBJ2-3
CDR3: CSARDQGAKDTQYF
DNA: TGCAGTGCTAGAGATCAGGGGGCGAAAGATACGCAGTATTTT

size: -
V: TRBV12-3/TRBV12-4
D: -
J: TRBJ1-2
CDR3: CASSRTAPNYGYTF
DNA: TGTGCCAGCAGTCGGACAGCACCTAACTATGGCTACACCTTC

size: once
V: TRBV25-1
D: -
J: TRBJ2-3
CDR3: CASSPTTWGTGTDTQYF
DNA: TGTGCCAGCAGTCCAACCACTTGGGGCACAGGCACAGATACGCAGTATTTT

size: once
V: TRBV15
D: TRBD2
J: TRBJ2-1
CDR3: CATSPRTSGRIYNEQFF
DNA: TGTGCCACCAGCCCCCGGACTAGCGGGAGAATCTACAATGAGCAGTTCTTC

size: few
V: TRBV3-1
D: -
J: TRBJ1-4
CDR3: CASSQPYRVGEKLFF
DNA: TGTGCCAGCAGCCAACCCTATCGAGTAGGGGAAAAACTGTTTTTT

size: -
V: TRBV16
D: -
J: TRBJ1-4
CDR3: CASSQSRGANEKLFF
DNA: TGTGCCAGCAGCCAATCCAGGGGTGCTAATGAAAAACTGTTTTTT

size: -
V: TRBV24-1
D: TRBD1
J: TRBJ1-2
CDR3: CATSGAGTGVDGYTF
DNA: TGTGCCACCAGTGGGGCCGGGACAGGGGTGGATGGCTACACCTTC

size: -
V: TRBV9
D: TRBD2
J: TRBJ2-2
CDR3: CASSPRTSGGTNTGELFF
DNA: TGTGCCAGCAGCCCACGGACTAGCGGGGGGACGAACACCGGGGAGCTGTTTTTT

size: few
V: TRBV5-5
D: -
J: TRBJ1-6
CDR3: CASSLPRAGVGSPLHF
DNA: TGTGCCAGCAGCTTGCCGAGGGCAGGTGTAGGTTCACCCCTCCACTTT

size: few
V: TRBV20-1
D: -
J: TRBJ2-7
CDR3: CSAPNQDGGSYEQYF
DNA: TGCAGTGCCCCCAACCAGGACGGAGGCTCCTACGAGCAGTACTTC

size: -
V: TRBV7-2
D: -
J: TRBJ1-6
CDR3: CASTKGGSPSPLHF
DNA: TGTGCCAGCACCAAAGGCGGGTCCCCCTCGCCCCTCCACTTT

size: -
V: TRBV12-3/TRBV12-4
D: -
J: TRBJ1-5
CDR3: CASSLAGGQLSKRPQLF
DNA: TGTGCCAGCAGTTTAGCGGGTGGACAGCTAAGCAAGCGGCCCCAGCTTTTT

size: few
V: TRBV7-9
D: TRBD1
J: TRBJ1-2
CDR3: CASSSGQGGIYGYTF
DNA: TGTGCCAGCAGCAGCGGACAGGGGGGAATCTATGGCTACACCTTC

size: few
V: TRBV27
D: TRBD1
J: TRBJ2-7
CDR3: CASSRRTGGYEQYF
DNA: TGTGCCAGCAGTAGACGGACAGGAGGCTACGAGCAGTACTTC

size: once
V: TRBV5-1
D: -
J: TRBJ2-7
CDR3: CASSPPGVGRPYEQYF
DNA: TGCGCCAGCAGCCCGCCGGGCGTAGGGAGGCCCTACGAGCAGTACTTC

size: few
V: TRBV24-1
D: TRBD1
J: TRBJ2-7
CDR3: CATSDHLNGTGTTQNYEQYF
DNA: TGTGCCACCAGTGATCACCTAAATGGGACAGGGACCACTCAAAACTACGAGCAGTACTTC

size: few
V: TRBV6-2/TRBV6-3
D: -
J: TRBJ1-2
CDR3: CASGIEYYGYTF
DNA: TGTGCCAGCGGAATCGAATACTATGGCTACACCTTC

size: -
V: TRBV5-1
D: -
J: TRBJ2-1
CDR3: CASSFRDTLNEQFF
DNA: TGCGCCAGCAGTTTCCGGGACACCTTAAATGAGCAGTTCTTC

size: -
V: TRBV2
D: -
J: TRBJ1-1
CDR3: CASSVPVGWNTEAFF
DNA: TGTGCCAGCAGTGTCCCAGTAGGGTGGAACACTGAAGCTTTCTTT

size: few
V: TRBV6-6
D: TRBD2
J: TRBJ2-1
CDR3: CASKETSDNNEQFF
DNA: TGTGCCAGCAAGGAGACTAGCGACAACAATGAGCAGTTCTTC

size: few
V: TRBV7-2
D: -
J: TRBJ2-7
CDR3: CASSPENYEQYF
DNA: TGTGCCAGCAGCCCAGAAAACTACGAGCAGTACTTC

size: once
V: TRBV6-5
D: -
J: TRBJ1-1
CDR3: CASRLPGTLTAFF
DNA: TGTGCCAGCAGGTTACCCGGGACCCTCACTGCTTTCTTT

size: few
V: TRBV20-1
D: -
J: TRBJ2-1
CDR3: CSAPLPGYNEQFF
DNA: TGCAGTGCCCCTCTACCGGGCTACAATGAGCAGTTCTTC

size: -
V: TRBV7-6
D: -
J: TRBJ2-5
CDR3: CASSLQRGETQYF
DNA: TGTGCCAGCAGCTTACAGAGAGGGGAGACCCAGTACTTC

size: few
V: TRBV14
D: -
J: TRBJ2-7
CDR3: CASSQGSGSYYEQYF
DNA: TGTGCCAGCAGCCAAGGTAGCGGCAGCTACTACGAGCAGTACTTC

size: -
V: TRBV30
D: -
J: TRBJ2-7
CDR3: CAGGRSSEQYF
DNA: TGTGCCGGAGGTCGGTCATCCGAGCAGTACTTC

size: -
V: TRBV3-1
D: -
J: TRBJ1-1
CDR3: CATGPDPNTEAFF
DNA: TGTGCCACCGGCCCGGACCCGAACACTGAAGCTTTCTTT

size: few
V: TRBV29-1
D: TRBD1
J: TRBJ1-4
CDR3: CSGGQGNEKLFF
DNA: TGCAGCGGGGGACAGGGTAATGAAAAACTGTTTTTT

size: many
V: TRBV7-2
D: -
J: TRBJ2-5
CDR3: CASSYSQETQYF
DNA: TGTGCCAGCAGTTACTCTCAAGAGACCCAGTACTTC

size: -
V: TRBV7-9
D: TRBD2
J: TRBJ2-2
CDR3: CASSFGTSGAAGELFF
DNA: TGTGCCAGCAGCTTTGGGACTAGCGGGGCCGCCGGGGAGCTGTTTTTT

size: many
V: TRBV7-9
D: -
J: TRBJ2-7
CDR3: CASSYGTFEQYF
DNA: TGTGCCAGCAGTTATGGCACTTTCGAGCAGTACTTC

size: -
V: TRBV12-3/TRBV12-4
D: -
J: TRBJ1-1
CDR3: CASSPFGTVGRSYTEAFF
DNA: TGTGCCAGCAGCCCCTTCGGGACGGTAGGTCGGTCGTACACTGAAGCTTTCTTT

size: -
V: TRBV25-1
D: TRBD2
J: TRBJ2-7
CDR3: CASHRGGTSYEQYF
DNA: TGTGCCAGCCATCGCGGGGGGACCTCCTACGAGCAGTACTTC

size: -
V: TRBV7-3
D: -
J: TRBJ2-3
CDR3: CASSLKGPTDTQYF
DNA: TGTGCCAGCAGCTTAAAGGGTCCCACAGATACGCAGTATTTT

size: few
V: TRBV7-9
D: TRBD1
J: TRBJ1-2
CDR3: CASSLAETGKINYGYTF
DNA: TGTGCCAGCAGCTTAGCTGAGACAGGGAAAATTAACTATGGCTACACCTTC

size: few
V: TRBV29-1
D: -
J: TRBJ2-1
CDR3: CSVMGGAGEQFF
DNA: TGCAGCGTTATGGGGGGGGCGGGGGAGCAGTTCTTC

size: -
V: TRBV20-1
D: -
J: TRBJ1-4
CDR3: CSAGGRASEKLFF
DNA: TGCAGTGCCGGTGGGAGGGCCAGTGAAAAACTGTTTTTT

size: few
V: TRBV12-3/TRBV12-4
D: -
J: TRBJ2-3
CDR3: CASSPSLTQYF
DNA: TGTGCCAGCAGTCCTAGCCTTACGCAGTATTTT

size: -
V: TRBV6-5
D: -
J: TRBJ1-2
CDR3: CGCGTKSLGYTF
DNA: TGTGGCTGCGGGACGAAAAGTTTGGGCTACACCTTC

size: -
V: TRBV10-3
D: -
J: TRBJ2-3
CDR3: CAIKTGGSSDTQYF
DNA: TGTGCCATCAAAACTGGCGGGTCGTCAGATACGCAGTATTTT

size: few
V: TRBV6-5
D: -
J: TRBJ1-1
CDR3: CASRDSGRGTEAFF
DNA: TGTGCCAGCAGGGATTCAGGGAGAGGCACTGAAGCTTTCTTT

size: few
V: TRBV6-5
D: TRBD1
J: TRBJ2-5
CDR3: CASSSDRAKQYF
DNA: TGTGCCAGCAGTTCCGACAGGGCAAAGCAGTACTTC

size: once
V: TRBV15
D: TRBD1
J: TRBJ1-6
CDR3: CATSGPDRGQSPLHF
DNA: TGTGCCACCAGCGGACCCGACAGGGGGCAATCACCCCTCCACTTT